This TCR beta chain was profiled in a study of T cells after yellow fever vaccination. J gave up 3 bases and V 7 bases, and 10 bases lay outside the gene matches. The CDR3 spans 14 residues. Germline V lookup: CDR1 DFQATT, CDR2 SNEGSKA (reference sequence). As regards this clonotype: What it binds is not known.

Overall study findings and caveats: Some clonotypes, a small share, were shared between CD4 and CD8 compartments.

TCRdb independently ran MiXCR on the 5' RACE reads; one entry per CDR3 protein. The table records 500,000 to 700,000 distinct CDR3 sequences, 19% of them present only once. The sample was PBMCs, taken 15 days after the yellow fever booster vaccination. V gene TRBV20-1 combines with J gene TRBJ2-7, with 9 bases fitting TRBD1. The TCR comes from a man aged 30-40 years who received the YFV17D yellow fever vaccine. CDR3 coding DNA: TGCAGTGTCCGTCCGACAGGGGGATACTACGAGCAGTACTTC. Encoded protein: CSVRPTGGYYEQYF.